The rows below give T cell receptor beta chains drawn from one sample of a study of post-analysis software for immune sequencing data. Each CDR3 protein is one row after TCRdb ran MiXCR on the PCR reads. Of under 200,000 distinct CDR3 sequences listed, roughly 40% are singletons. Sequenced material: blood, taken after autologous hematopoietic stem cell transplantation. Receptor source: a girl aged 5-17 years with multiple sclerosis. CDR3s include the opening cysteine and the closing phenylalanine or tryptophan. D genes are given only for firm matches. Clone size is stated in some rows and not others, as once, few, many or a class when expanded.

CDR3aa | CDR3nt | abundance | j_gene | d_gene | v_gene
CSARTSPYNEQFF | TGCAGTGCTAGGACTAGTCCCTACAATGAGCAGTTCTTC | once | TRBJ2-1 | - | TRBV20-1
CSVGRRTLHNEQYF | TGCAGCGTTGGTAGAAGGACACTTCACAATGAGCAGTACTTC | - | TRBJ2-7 | - | TRBV29-1
CASSLVAGSYEQYF | TGCGCCAGCAGCTTGGTCGCAGGCTCCTACGAGCAGTACTTC | few | TRBJ2-7 | - | TRBV5-1
CASSRDSGTEAFF | TGTGCCAGCAGTAGGGACAGTGGCACTGAAGCTTTCTTT | - | TRBJ1-1 | TRBD1 | TRBV6-6
CASSHWDREGTEAFF | TGCGCCAGCAGCCATTGGGACAGGGAAGGCACTGAAGCTTTCTTT | few | TRBJ1-1 | TRBD1 | TRBV5-1
CASSAIRANEQFF | TGTGCCAGCAGTGCCATACGCGCCAATGAGCAGTTCTTC | many | TRBJ2-1 | - | TRBV6-1
CASRPLGLAGGGDEQFF | TGTGCCAGCAGGCCGCTGGGACTAGCGGGAGGGGGGGATGAGCAGTTCTTC | - | TRBJ2-1 | TRBD2 | TRBV12-3/TRBV12-4
CASSLARGSYGYTF | TGTGCCAGCAGCTTAGCGCGGGGGAGCTATGGCTACACCTTC | - | TRBJ1-2 | - | TRBV7-2
CASSPRRISTDTQYF | TGCGCCAGCAGCCCTAGACGGATTAGCACAGATACGCAGTATTTT | - | TRBJ2-3 | - | TRBV5-1
CASRRTDPNEKLFF | TGTGCCAGCCGGCGGACAGACCCTAATGAAAAACTGTTTTTT | - | TRBJ1-4 | - | TRBV12-3/TRBV12-4
CSVGGGQANYEQYF | TGCAGCGTGGGCGGGGGACAGGCCAACTACGAGCAGTACTTC | few | TRBJ2-7 | - | TRBV29-1
CASSPPADTQYF | TGTGCCAGCAGTCCCCCCGCAGATACGCAGTATTTT | - | TRBJ2-3 | - | TRBV28
CASSLRQGGPETQYF | TGTGCCAGCTCACTTCGACAGGGGGGACCCGAGACCCAGTACTTC | once | TRBJ2-5 | TRBD1 | TRBV18
CAISAVKETQYF | TGTGCCATCAGTGCGGTCAAAGAGACCCAGTACTTC | - | TRBJ2-5 | - | TRBV10-3
CASKRQDTQYF | TGTGCCAGCAAGAGGCAGGATACGCAGTATTTT | - | TRBJ2-3 | - | TRBV2
CASRPTVGWGTEAFF | TGTGCCAGCAGACCTACAGTCGGGTGGGGGACTGAAGCTTTCTTT | few | TRBJ1-1 | - | TRBV28
CASSLALETQYF | TGTGCCAGCAGCTTGGCCCTGGAGACCCAGTACTTC | - | TRBJ2-5 | - | TRBV5-8
CASKGGPWYNEQFF | TGTGCCAGCAAGGGGGGGCCATGGTACAATGAGCAGTTCTTC | once | TRBJ2-1 | - | TRBV27
CASSLQGRNSPLHF | TGTGCCAGCAGCCTACAGGGCCGGAATTCACCCCTCCACTTT | - | TRBJ1-6 | - | TRBV12-3/TRBV12-4
CASSYASTGLIYEQYF | TGTGCCAGCAGTTACGCCTCCACGGGACTTATCTACGAGCAGTACTTC | many | TRBJ2-7 | - | TRBV6-5
CATSRDRDYNEQFF | TGTGCCACCAGCAGAGATCGGGACTACAATGAGCAGTTCTTC | few | TRBJ2-1 | - | TRBV15
CASSADWVGETQYF | TGTGCCAGCAGTGCCGACTGGGTGGGGGAGACCCAGTACTTC | - | TRBJ2-5 | - | TRBV7-2
CASSEGQIYEQYF | TGCGCCAGCAGCGAGGGACAAATCTACGAGCAGTACTTT | - | TRBJ2-7 | - | TRBV5-1
CSAATQGRSYSNQPQHF | TGCAGTGCGGCGACACAGGGGCGATCATATAGCAATCAGCCCCAGCATTTT | - | TRBJ1-5 | TRBD1 | TRBV20-1
CASSYHQRVVGYTF | TGTGCCAGCAGTTACCACCAAAGGGTAGTCGGCTACACCTTC | - | TRBJ1-2 | - | TRBV6-5
CASSRDRAAETQYF | TGTGCCAGCAGCCGGGACAGGGCCGCAGAGACCCAGTACTTC | few | TRBJ2-5 | TRBD1 | TRBV7-2
CSARAFQGSQETQYF | TGCAGTGCTAGAGCTTTTCAGGGTAGCCAAGAGACCCAGTACTTC | many | TRBJ2-5 | - | TRBV20-1
CASSFGVAETQYF | TGCGCCAGCAGCTTTGGGGTCGCGGAGACCCAGTACTTC | few | TRBJ2-5 | - | TRBV5-1
CASSLIGQGWDNEQFF | TGTGCCAGCAGCTTAATAGGACAGGGGTGGGACAATGAGCAGTTCTTC | - | TRBJ2-1 | TRBD1 | TRBV7-8
CASSFSNPRPVEKLFF | TGTGCCAGCAGCTTTTCTAACCCCCGCCCCGTCGAAAAACTGTTTTTT | few | TRBJ1-4 | - | TRBV5-6
CSVDVWGETQYF | TGCAGCGTTGACGTTTGGGGAGAGACCCAGTACTTC | - | TRBJ2-5 | - | TRBV29-1
CSASKISGRVGGNEQYF | TGCAGTGCTAGTAAGATTAGCGGGAGAGTGGGTGGAAACGAACAGTACTTC | - | TRBJ2-4 | TRBD2 | TRBV20-1
CASSQDSPGSTDTQYF | TGCGCCAGCAGCCAAGATAGCCCAGGTAGCACAGATACGCAGTATTTT | few | TRBJ2-3 | - | TRBV4-3
CASGLVGSRSGEQFF | TGTGCTAGTGGTTTGGTGGGTTCGCGGAGCGGGGAGCAGTTCTTC | - | TRBJ2-1 | - | TRBV12-5
CASSQGGCYEQYF | TGCGCCAGCAGCCAGGGGGGTTGCTACGAGCAGTACTTC | - | TRBJ2-7 | - | TRBV4-1
CASSVTGTGSYEQYF | TGTGCCAGCAGCGTAACCGGGACAGGGTCCTACGAGCAGTACTTC | - | TRBJ2-7 | TRBD1 | TRBV7-9
CASSLGASDTQYF | TGCGCCAGCAGCTTGGGGGCTTCAGATACGCAGTATTTT | few | TRBJ2-3 | - | TRBV5-1
CASSYLDIGEQFF | TGTGCCAGCAGTTACCTCGACATCGGCGAGCAGTTCTTC | - | TRBJ2-1 | - | TRBV6-2/TRBV6-3
CAWSVEDYREPSYNEQFF | TGTGCCTGGAGTGTCGAGGACTACAGGGAGCCGTCCTACAATGAGCAGTTCTTC | few | TRBJ2-1 | - | TRBV30
CASSAGTSGYNEQFF | TGTGCCAGCAGCGCTGGGACTAGCGGGTACAATGAGCAGTTCTTC | few | TRBJ2-1 | TRBD2 | TRBV9